The rows below give T cell receptor beta chains drawn from one sample of a study of T cell responses to AZD1222 COVID-19 vaccine. The assay was immunoSEQ multiplex PCR, and TCRdb's table has in-frame clones only and misses some. The sample yields 90,000 to 150,000 clones, less than 90% seen once. Sequenced here: peripheral blood, sampled on day 0 of AZD1222 vaccination. The receptor set was obtained from an adult in good health. CDR3s include the opening cysteine and the closing phenylalanine or tryptophan. Fields, in order: J gene, V gene, clone size, D gene, CDR3 DNA, CDR3 protein. D genes are given only for firm matches. Expanded clones get a size class; other rows say once, few or many, or leave the size out.

J: TRBJ1-2
V: TRBV5-5
size: NA
D: NA
DNA: TGTGCCAGCAGCTTGGAGGCAGGCCTAAACTATGGCTACACCTTC
CDR3: CASSLEAGLNYGYTF

J: TRBJ1-5
V: TRBV3-1/TRBV3-2
size: few
D: NA
DNA: TGTGCCAGCAGCCCAGAAGGCAGACCTCAGCCCCAGCATTTT
CDR3: CASSPEGRPQPQHF

J: TRBJ2-1
V: TRBV9
size: NA
D: TRBD2
DNA: TGTGCCAGCAGCGTACGGTCTCTAGCGGGGCCCAATGAGCAGTTCTTC
CDR3: CASSVRSLAGPNEQFF

J: TRBJ2-3
V: TRBV9
size: NA
D: NA
DNA: TGTGCCAGCAGCGTAGAAAGGCTAGCGTCAGATACGCAGTATTTT
CDR3: CASSVERLASDTQYF

J: TRBJ1-4
V: TRBV7-6
size: NA
D: TRBD1
DNA: TGTGCCAGCAGCCACGGACAGGGGCTTAATGAAAAACTGTTTTTT
CDR3: CASSHGQGLNEKLFF

J: TRBJ1-2
V: TRBV27
size: NA
D: TRBD1
DNA: TGTGCCAGCAGGGGGACAGGGGAAGGGTATGGCTACACCTTC
CDR3: CASRGTGEGYGYTF

J: TRBJ1-4
V: TRBV18
size: NA
D: NA
DNA: TGTGCCAGCTCACCGTACACAGGATTCTCAACTAATGAAAAACTGTTTTTT
CDR3: CASSPYTGFSTNEKLFF

J: TRBJ2-7
V: TRBV7-9
size: NA
D: NA
DNA: TGTGCCAGCAGCCGCCCGGGGGGCAACTACGAGCAGTACTTC
CDR3: CASSRPGGNYEQYF

J: TRBJ2-6
V: TRBV28
size: NA
D: NA
DNA: TGTGCCAGCAGTTTGAGGCCAGGGAAGGAGGGGCTTAGCCGTACTGGGGCCAACGTCCTGACTTTC
CDR3: CASSLRPGKEGLSRTGANVLTF

J: TRBJ2-5
V: TRBV5-1
size: NA
D: TRBD1
DNA: TGCGCCAGCAGCACCTCCACAGGGGGACGGGAGACCCAGTACTTC
CDR3: CASSTSTGGRETQYF

J: TRBJ2-5
V: TRBV9
size: NA
D: TRBD2
DNA: TGTGCCAGCAGCAGAGCAGCGGGAAGGGAGGAGACCCAGTACTTC
CDR3: CASSRAAGREETQYF

J: TRBJ2-6
V: TRBV5-1
size: NA
D: NA
DNA: TGCGCCAGCAGCCCCGGGCCTGGGGCCAACGTCCTGACTTTC
CDR3: CASSPGPGANVLTF

J: TRBJ2-7
V: TRBV6-1
size: NA
D: TRBD1
DNA: TGTGCCAGCAGTGACCGACAGGGGGCGCAGCCGCCCGAGCAGTACTTC
CDR3: CASSDRQGAQPPEQYF

J: TRBJ2-2
V: TRBV7-2
size: NA
D: NA
DNA: TGTGCCAGCAGCACGGGACCTCTAACCGGGGAGCTGTTTTTT
CDR3: CASSTGPLTGELFF

J: TRBJ1-2
V: TRBV28
size: NA
D: NA
DNA: TGTGCCAGCAGTTTAGGGGGCCGTAACTATGGCTACACCTTC
CDR3: CASSLGGRNYGYTF

J: TRBJ1-5
V: TRBV6-1
size: NA
D: NA
DNA: TGTGCCAGCAGTGAAGCGTTGGGGTGGGGAGGAGGGGATCAGCCCCAGCATTTT
CDR3: CASSEALGWGGGDQPQHF

J: TRBJ1-2
V: TRBV28
size: NA
D: TRBD1
DNA: TGTGCCAGCAGTCTCACAGGGGAGCGCAATGGCTACACCTTC
CDR3: CASSLTGERNGYTF

J: TRBJ1-4
V: TRBV9
size: NA
D: NA
DNA: TGTGCCAGCAGCCCAGGAGATATACAGGGTCGCGAAAAACTGTTTTTT
CDR3: CASSPGDIQGREKLFF

J: TRBJ2-3
V: TRBV7-9
size: once
D: NA
DNA: TGTGCCAGCAGCTTAAAACAGGCTACATTCACAGATACGCAGTATTTT
CDR3: CASSLKQATFTDTQYF

J: TRBJ2-3
V: TRBV6-5
size: NA
D: TRBD1
DNA: TGTGCCAGCAGCCGACAGGGAACCGGCACAGATACGCAGTATTTT
CDR3: CASSRQGTGTDTQYF

J: TRBJ1-4
V: TRBV15
size: NA
D: NA
DNA: TGTGCCACCAGCCGGGGGTCGACTAATGAAAAACTGTTTTTT
CDR3: CATSRGSTNEKLFF

J: TRBJ2-3
V: TRBV27
size: NA
D: TRBD2
DNA: TGTGCCAGCAGTTTGTCTAGCGGGAGACGGGGGCAGTATTTT
CDR3: CASSLSSGRRGQYF

J: TRBJ1-1
V: TRBV10-2
size: NA
D: NA
DNA: TGCGCCAGCAGGCGAGCCTTGAACACTGAAGCTTTCTTT
CDR3: CASRRALNTEAFF

J: TRBJ2-1
V: TRBV3-1/TRBV3-2
size: NA
D: NA
DNA: TGTGCCAGCAGCCAAGAGGCTGAGCAGTTCTTC
CDR3: CASSQEAEQFF

J: TRBJ1-2
V: TRBV5-1
size: NA
D: NA
DNA: TGCGCCAGCAGCTTGGAAGCAGGGGGCTACACCTTC
CDR3: CASSLEAGGYTF

J: TRBJ1-3
V: TRBV3-1/TRBV3-2
size: few
D: TRBD1
DNA: TGTGCCAGCAGCCAAGTCCCCGGGACAGGGATTAGTGGAAACACCATATATTTT
CDR3: CASSQVPGTGISGNTIYF

J: TRBJ1-3
V: TRBV14
size: once
D: NA
DNA: TGTGCCAGCAGCCCTTCCAGCTCTGGAAACACCATATATTTT
CDR3: CASSPSSSGNTIYF

J: TRBJ1-5
V: TRBV19
size: NA
D: NA
DNA: TGTGCCAGTAGTATCCGAGGAGACAATCAGCCCCAGCATTTT
CDR3: CASSIRGDNQPQHF

J: TRBJ1-2
V: TRBV4-1
size: NA
D: NA
DNA: TGCGCCAGCAGCCAGGGGACCGGCGCTAACTATGGCTACACCTTC
CDR3: CASSQGTGANYGYTF

J: TRBJ2-7
V: TRBV7-9
size: NA
D: NA
DNA: TGTGCCAGCAGCGAGCCGGGGGACTGGACCTACGAGCAGTACTTC
CDR3: CASSEPGDWTYEQYF

J: TRBJ2-5
V: TRBV27
size: once
D: NA
DNA: TGTGCCAGCAGTCGAGGGTGGGGATTCCAAGAGACCCAGTACTTC
CDR3: CASSRGWGFQETQYF

J: TRBJ1-2
V: TRBV5-1
size: NA
D: NA
DNA: TGCGCCAGCAGACGGGAGGGGTTTGGCTACACCTTC
CDR3: CASRREGFGYTF

J: TRBJ1-5
V: TRBV6-5
size: NA
D: TRBD1
DNA: TGTGCCAGCAGAGCGACAGGGTTGGGGCAGCCCCAGCATTTT
CDR3: CASRATGLGQPQHF

J: TRBJ2-7
V: TRBV29-1
size: NA
D: NA
DNA: TGCAGCGTTGAAGCCGGGGCCTACGAGCAGTACTTC
CDR3: CSVEAGAYEQYF

J: TRBJ2-7
V: TRBV6-5
size: NA
D: NA
DNA: TGTGCCAGCAGGACCTACGAGCAGTACTTC
CDR3: CASRTYEQYF

J: TRBJ2-4
V: TRBV3-1/TRBV3-2
size: NA
D: NA
DNA: TGTGCCAGCAGCCAATACGGGGAAAACATTCAGTACTTC
CDR3: CASSQYGENIQYF

J: TRBJ2-2
V: TRBV5-4
size: NA
D: NA
DNA: TGTGCCAGCAGCTTGCCCCAGGGAGGAGGGGAGCTGTTTTTT
CDR3: CASSLPQGGGELFF

J: TRBJ1-2
V: TRBV5-4
size: NA
D: NA
DNA: TGTGCCAGCAGCTCTGGGGGGACCTCTAACTATGGCTACACCTTC
CDR3: CASSSGGTSNYGYTF

J: TRBJ1-2
V: TRBV10-3
size: once
D: NA
DNA: TGTGCCATCAGCCGGGACGGGACTAACTATGGCTACACCTTC
CDR3: CAISRDGTNYGYTF

J: TRBJ1-4
V: TRBV28
size: NA
D: NA
DNA: TGTGCCAGCAGCCCAGGAGGGGGGGGCGTAGGGGAAAAACTGTTTTTT
CDR3: CASSPGGGGVGEKLFF

J: TRBJ2-7
V: TRBV6-2/TRBV6-3
size: NA
D: NA
DNA: TGTGCCAGCAGTCTACGGGACTCCCGCTCCTACGAGCAGTACTTC
CDR3: CASSLRDSRSYEQYF

J: TRBJ2-1
V: TRBV7-8
size: NA
D: TRBD1
DNA: TGTGCCAGCAGCACTCCGGGACAGGGCTACAATGAGCAGTTCTTC
CDR3: CASSTPGQGYNEQFF

J: TRBJ2-3
V: TRBV7-2
size: NA
D: NA
DNA: TGTGCCAGCAGCCCCCGTCAGGGGAGCGCAGATACGCAGTATTTT
CDR3: CASSPRQGSADTQYF

J: TRBJ2-3
V: TRBV6-4
size: NA
D: TRBD2
DNA: TGTGCCAGCAGTGAGACTAGCGGGATGGATACGCAGTATTTT
CDR3: CASSETSGMDTQYF

J: TRBJ2-2
V: TRBV19
size: many
D: TRBD1
DNA: TGTGCCAGTAGTGTGACAGGGTCGACCGGGGAGCTGTTTTTT
CDR3: CASSVTGSTGELFF

J: TRBJ1-1
V: TRBV6-1
size: many
D: NA
DNA: TGTGCCAGCAGTGAGGATAGGGGGGGGCTCACTGAAGCTTTCTTT
CDR3: CASSEDRGGLTEAFF

J: TRBJ1-2
V: TRBV19
size: NA
D: NA
DNA: TGTGCCAGTAGGCTTGCGGGGGTCCGAGGTGGCTACACCTTC
CDR3: CASRLAGVRGGYTF